This TCR beta chain was recovered during a study of regulatory T cells in long-lasting Graves disease (dated by TCRdb to about 2021). For context, the study as a whole: In the newly diagnosed Graves' disease group, patients had been taking antithyroid drugs for less than 3 months. The study took place in China and was registered as a clinical trial. Patients with persistent Graves' disease were compared with patients with newly diagnosed Graves' disease using TCR sequencing and RNA sequencing of peripheral blood. A total of roughly 35 samples were covered by TCR sequencing, comprising around 13 persistent and around 20 newly diagnosed Graves' disease patients.

Looking up the germline V gene yields CDR1 SQVTM and CDR2 ANQGSEA. V loses 4 bases of germline sequence and J loses 4 bases, and the interval between the two ends is 11 bases. The CDR3 goes from the cysteine to the phenylalanine over 13 residues. The retained sequence is limited to the CDR3, 39 bases, with the frame set at the first base. The library came from multiplex PCR. Sequencing used an Illumina HiSeq 4000. TCR beta libraries were built with iRepertoire HTBI primers and Arm-PCR amplification of CDR3 regions. Before sequencing, the PCR products went through gel purification. The paper's data handling went like this. A total of 60 to 80 TRBV and 14 TRBJ segments were identified across samples and were used for gene usage analysis of CDR3 amino acid clonotypes. COPE and FqMerger were used to merge the filtered high-quality paired reads into contigs. BLAST was used to align contigs to the IMGT TRBV, TRBD and TRBJ reference genes, and CDR3 was defined following IMGT. Highly expanded clones were defined as clonotypes with a frequency above 0.1%. Shannon entropy served as the measure of repertoire diversity, while the Gini coefficient captured V-J evenness. A clonotype was considered public if more than one individual shared it. TCRdb reworked the public reads: Q25 trimming with fastp, MiXCR clone assembly, productive beta chains retained. Identical CDR3 protein sequences are pooled into one entry, listed with their most common genes and DNA. The V and J calls shown here were made by TCRdb, not taken from the authors' results. A total of more than 400,000 distinct CDR3 sequences appear in this sample, around 16% of them only once. Over 9% of the sample comes from the top ten.

This clonotype was picked up one time. It lacks a known antigen. It has no much larger one-base neighbor in the sample; base qualities were not kept. Evidence from one read is weak. Overall study outcomes, separate from this receptor: Compared with newly diagnosed patients, patients with persistent Graves' disease had lower TCR Shannon entropy and fewer highly expanded clones, which suggests clonal expansion. The authors acknowledged the small sample size as a limitation that may reduce accuracy. Peripheral blood alone was examined, since thyroid tissue, which constituted the primary lesion, could not be accessed. Preferential use of TRBV28, TRBJ1-2 and TRBJ2-5 was observed in persistent disease, whereas TRBV20-1 and TRBJ2-1 were favored in newly diagnosed disease. Persistent patients shared more public clonotypes among themselves (around 2,500) than newly diagnosed patients did (roughly 910). Sequencing and analysis were restricted to the TCR beta chain.

Taken with the paper, the label for time point translates to: newly diagnosed GD, antithyroid drugs for less than 3 months. For both TCR sequencing and RNA sequencing, RNA was extracted from PBMCs in TRIzol. The diagnosis of Graves' disease followed American Thyroid Association guidelines. The patients came from an endocrinology department in Xi'an, China. Each patient gave roughly 10 milliliters of peripheral blood, collected in an EDTA anticoagulant tube. PBMCs were isolated by Ficoll Paque Plus density gradient separation without further T cell sorting. An Agilent 2100 Bioanalyzer and agarose gel were used to check RNA quality, while a NanoDrop 2000 measured RNA concentration. The same data also contributed to another study, on T cells in Graves' hyperthyroidism and ophthalmopathy. Per that second paper: Graves' hyperthyroidism was defined as stable when no progression to ophthalmopathy occurred over 18 months of follow-up. Hyperthyroidism patients were aged 18 to 65 years and newly diagnosed, with disease duration of less than 2 months. Exclusion was applied to patients with uncontrolled infections, other autoimmune diseases, pregnancy or lactation. Diagnoses were established on the basis of clinical symptoms, serum thyroxine and TRAb, thyroid ultrasound, and orbital computed tomography. The TCR CDR3 was subjected to a first round of RT-PCR using the HTBI primer set and the Qiagen OneStep RT-PCR kit. Most expanded thyroid clonotypes (frequency above 0.001) were also found in blood, which suggests that blood repertoires may mirror thyroid immune responses. A model built on a 13 V-J signature distinguished ophthalmopathy from stable hyperthyroidism, reaching roughly 88% sensitivity and approximately 83% specificity in cross-validation and 80%/75% in testing. During validation, the model predicted progression to ophthalmopathy a median of about 6.3 months ahead of onset, with almost 71% sensitivity and 72.22% specificity. A discovery cohort of fewer than 110 patients, 43 with Graves' ophthalmopathy and about 58 with stable Graves' hyperthyroidism, was used to find distinguishing TCR V-J signatures. An independent validation cohort of 18 to 20 hyperthyroidism patients and 17 patients who later progressed to ophthalmopathy tested prospective prediction of ophthalmopathy. For training and testing, the roughly 97 patients in the discovery cohort were randomly divided in a 7:3 ratio. The study also compared thyroid tissue and blood T-cell repertoires from five or six Graves' hyperthyroidism patients. Following sampling, methimazole starting at 30 mg daily was given to hyperthyroidism patients, and high-dose intravenous methylprednisolone was given to ophthalmopathy patients. Libraries were constructed in a second round of multiplex PCR, after which size selection and purification were performed. Paired-end sequencing of the libraries was performed with 100 bp reads on an Illumina HiSeq2000. SOAPnuke was used to process the raw data, throwing out any read that contained adapters or uncalled bases, had a mean Phred below 15, or lacked an exact constant-primer or identifier match. COPE v1.2.5 was used to merge the high-quality paired reads, and each unique nucleotide sequence was defined as a clonotype. MiTCR v1.1 was used to align clonotypes to the IMGT TRBV, TRBD and TRBJ reference segments. The analysis was restricted to V-J combinations with a frequency above 0.0001, which together covered 99% to 99.2% of the repertoires. The TCS score was defined as the ratio of F50 (clonal expansion) to E x V (chaos), calculated using BLOSUM62-based TCRdist between CDR3 peptides within each V-J. Welch's t-statistics and random forest reduced 450 to 600 V-J features to 10 to 15, which were used in a naive Bayes classifier (R e1071). No statistical method was used to set the sample size in advance, and investigators knew the group allocation. TCR Vbeta CDR3 sequencing of approximately 140 peripheral blood samples (more than 40 ophthalmopathy, approximately 80 hyperthyroidism and roughly 17 progressor patients) is reported in the paper.

The V and J segments used are TRBV29-1 and TRBJ1-5; the D segment cannot be called with confidence. Sequencing used peripheral blood mononuclear cells (PBMCs), obtained at new diagnosis, from a patient treated with antithyroid drugs. This receptor was identified in a middle-aged man with Graves disease. Donor details come from another sample of the same person, matched by shared clones. Read as DNA, the sequence is TGCAGCGTTGGGAATGGCAGGAATCAGCCCCAGCATTTT. Its protein product is CSVGNGRNQPQHF. This CDR3, with the reference TRBV29-1 and TRBJ1-5 proteins standing in past its ends, gives the full variable domain SAVISQKPSRDICQRGTSLTIQCQVDSQVTMMFWYRQQPGQSLTLIATANQGSEATYESGFVIDKFPISRPNLTFSTLTVSNMSPEDSSIYLCSVGNGRNQPQHFGDGTRLSIL.